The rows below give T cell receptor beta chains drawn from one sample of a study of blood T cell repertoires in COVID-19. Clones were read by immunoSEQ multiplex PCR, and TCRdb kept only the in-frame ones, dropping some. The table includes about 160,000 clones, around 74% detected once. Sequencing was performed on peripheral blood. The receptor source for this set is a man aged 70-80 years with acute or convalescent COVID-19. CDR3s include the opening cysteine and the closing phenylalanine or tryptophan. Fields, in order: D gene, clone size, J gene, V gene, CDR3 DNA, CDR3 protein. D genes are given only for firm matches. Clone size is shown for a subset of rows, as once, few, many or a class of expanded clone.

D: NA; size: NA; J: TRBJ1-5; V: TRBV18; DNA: TGTGCCAGCTCAACCGAACCAGGGGATCAGCCCCAGCATTTT; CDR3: CASSTEPGDQPQHF
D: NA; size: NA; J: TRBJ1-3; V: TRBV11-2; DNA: TGTGCCAGCAGCTTAGGAAGCAGGCCCTACTCTGGAAACACCATATATTTT; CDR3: CASSLGSRPYSGNTIYF
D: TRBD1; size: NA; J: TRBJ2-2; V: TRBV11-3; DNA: TGTGCCAGCAGCCGCCGACAGGGTGAGACCGGGGAGCTGTTTTTT; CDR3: CASSRRQGETGELFF
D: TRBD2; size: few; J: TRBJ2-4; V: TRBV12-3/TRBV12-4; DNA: TGTGCCAGCAGTTTCCGGGGGGGCATTCAGTACTTC; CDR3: CASSFRGGIQYF
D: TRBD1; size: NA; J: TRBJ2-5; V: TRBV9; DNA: TGTGCCAGCAGCGTAGGACAGGGCTTGGAGACCCAGTACTTC; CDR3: CASSVGQGLETQYF
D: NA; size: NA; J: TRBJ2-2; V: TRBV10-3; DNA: TGTGCCATCAGTGAAGAGGTCGTAGGGGTAACGGCTGGGGAGCTGTTTTTT; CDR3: CAISEEVVGVTAGELFF
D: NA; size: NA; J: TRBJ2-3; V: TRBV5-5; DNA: TGTGCCAGCAGCGCGGAACCCCGGACGCAGTATTTT; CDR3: CASSAEPRTQYF
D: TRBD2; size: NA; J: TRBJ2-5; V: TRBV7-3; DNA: TGTGCCAGCAGCCCGATAGCGGGAGGGCCTTTAGAGACCCAGTACTTC; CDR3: CASSPIAGGPLETQYF
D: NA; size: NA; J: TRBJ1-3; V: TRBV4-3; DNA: TGCGCCAGCAGCCAAGCTGCAGGGACTGGAAACACCATATATTTT; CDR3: CASSQAAGTGNTIYF
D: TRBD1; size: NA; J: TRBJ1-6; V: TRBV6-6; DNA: TGTGCCAGCAGTCCCCGCAGACCCGGGACAGGGACAAAGAATTCACTCCTCCACTTT; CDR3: CASSPRRPGTGTKNSLLHF
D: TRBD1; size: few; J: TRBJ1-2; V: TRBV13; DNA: TGTGCCAGCAGCTTAGAAGGGGGCTCCTATGGCTACACCTTC; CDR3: CASSLEGGSYGYTF
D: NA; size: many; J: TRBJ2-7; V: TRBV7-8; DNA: TGTGCCAGCAGCTTTTTCGCCAAGGGGTACGAGCAGTACTTC; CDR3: CASSFFAKGYEQYF
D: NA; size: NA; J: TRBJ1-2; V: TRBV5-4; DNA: TGTGCCAGCAGCCCCGACGGAGCCTATGGCTACACCTTC; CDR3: CASSPDGAYGYTF
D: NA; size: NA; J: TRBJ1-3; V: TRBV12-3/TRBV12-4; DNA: TGTGCCAGCAGAAAGGACTACACCATATATTTT; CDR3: CASRKDYTIYF
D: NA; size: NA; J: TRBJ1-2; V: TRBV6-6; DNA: TGTGCCAGCAGTGCCCTGGCAGGAGGAGGCTACACCTTC; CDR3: CASSALAGGGYTF
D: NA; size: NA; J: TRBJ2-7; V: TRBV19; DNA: TGTGCCAGTAGTACCCTTTCCTACGAGCAGTACTTC; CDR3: CASSTLSYEQYF
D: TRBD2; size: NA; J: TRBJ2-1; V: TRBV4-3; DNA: TGCGCCAGCAGCCAAGCCGGGACTAGCGCCTACAATGAGCAGTTCTTC; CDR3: CASSQAGTSAYNEQFF
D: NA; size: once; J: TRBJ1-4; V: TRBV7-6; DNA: TGTGCCAGCAGCCCAGAGGGACATGCGGTGACTAATGAAAAACTGTTTTTT; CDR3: CASSPEGHAVTNEKLFF
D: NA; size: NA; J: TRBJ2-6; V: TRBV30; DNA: TGTGCCTGGAAAGGGGCCTCTGGGGCCAACGTCCTGACTTTC; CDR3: CAWKGASGANVLTF
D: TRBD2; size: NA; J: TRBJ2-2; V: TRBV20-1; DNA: TGCAGTGCTAGTCGGCTAGCGGGGGGTTGGACCGGGGAGCTGTTTTTT; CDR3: CSASRLAGGWTGELFF
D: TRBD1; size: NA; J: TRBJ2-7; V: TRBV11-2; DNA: TGTGCCAGCAGCTTAGTTCAGGGGGCCTACGAGCAGTACTTC; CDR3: CASSLVQGAYEQYF
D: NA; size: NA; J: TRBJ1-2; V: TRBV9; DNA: TGTGCCAGCAGCGCCTCTAACTATGGCTACACCTTC; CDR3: CASSASNYGYTF
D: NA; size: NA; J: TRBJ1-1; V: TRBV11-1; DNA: TGTGCCAGCAGCGAGCAGGGGCGGAACACTGAAGCTTTCTTT; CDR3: CASSEQGRNTEAFF
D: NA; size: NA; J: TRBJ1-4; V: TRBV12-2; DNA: TGTGCAAGTCGCTTAGGACGGGGGGCAACTAATGAAAAACTGTTTTTT; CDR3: CASRLGRGATNEKLFF
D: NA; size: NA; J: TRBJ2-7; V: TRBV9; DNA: TGTGCCAGCAGCGTAGCACCAACAGGGACTAACGAGCAGTACTTC; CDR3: CASSVAPTGTNEQYF
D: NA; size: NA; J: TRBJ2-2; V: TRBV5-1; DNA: TGCGCCAGCAGCATAGAGACAGACACCGGGGAGCTGTTTTTT; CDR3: CASSIETDTGELFF
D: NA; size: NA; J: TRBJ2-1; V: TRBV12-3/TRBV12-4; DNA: TGTGCCATCCTAATAGCGGATTACAATGAGCAGTTCTTC; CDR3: CAILIADYNEQFF
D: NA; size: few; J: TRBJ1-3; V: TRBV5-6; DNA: TGTGCCAGCAGCTTGCAGGGACTGACCTCTGGAAACACCATATATTTT; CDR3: CASSLQGLTSGNTIYF
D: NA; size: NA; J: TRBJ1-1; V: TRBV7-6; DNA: TGTGCCAGCAGCCCAATTGTCACTGAAGCTTTCTTT; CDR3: CASSPIVTEAFF
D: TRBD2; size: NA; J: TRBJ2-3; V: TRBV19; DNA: TGTGCCAGCCAGGGGTTGCGGGGGGGCTCAGATACGCAGTATTTT; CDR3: CASQGLRGGSDTQYF
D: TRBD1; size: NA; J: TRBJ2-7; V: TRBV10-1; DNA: TGCGCCAGCGCCGGACAGGGGGGACGCGAGCAGTACTTC; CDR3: CASAGQGGREQYF
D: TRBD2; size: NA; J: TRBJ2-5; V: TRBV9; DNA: TGTGCCAGCAGCGGAGGACTAGCGGACTGGGGGGGGACCCAGTACTTC; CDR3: CASSGGLADWGGTQYF
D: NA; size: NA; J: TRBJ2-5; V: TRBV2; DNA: TGTGCCAGCAGACAGGAGGAGGGAGAGACCCAGTACTTC; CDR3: CASRQEEGETQYF
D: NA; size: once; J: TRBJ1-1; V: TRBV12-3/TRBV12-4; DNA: TGTGCCAGCATCGGTTTAACAGGGATGCGAGCTTTCTTT; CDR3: CASIGLTGMRAFF
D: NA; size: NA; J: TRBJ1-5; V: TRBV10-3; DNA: TGTGCCATCAGTGGAGAGTACAGGGAGCAGCCCCAGCATTTT; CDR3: CAISGEYREQPQHF
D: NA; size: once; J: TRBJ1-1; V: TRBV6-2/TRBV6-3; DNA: TGTGCCAGCAGCGCCGCGTTGGCCCCAGGTACTGAAGCTTTCTTT; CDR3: CASSAALAPGTEAFF
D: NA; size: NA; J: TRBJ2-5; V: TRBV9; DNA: TGTGCCAGCAGCGTATCCGGGTTAGAAGAGACCCAGTACTTC; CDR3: CASSVSGLEETQYF
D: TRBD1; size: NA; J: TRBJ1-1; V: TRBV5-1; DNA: TGCGCCAGCAGCGTCACAGGGGGCGCTTTACCTGAAGCTTTCTTT; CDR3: CASSVTGGALPEAFF
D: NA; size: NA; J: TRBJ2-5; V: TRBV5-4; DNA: TGTGCCAGCAGCCGCCCCGGGACACTAGGCACGGAGACCCAGTACTTC; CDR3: CASSRPGTLGTETQYF
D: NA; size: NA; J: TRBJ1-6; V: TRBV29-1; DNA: TGCAGCGCTAGGACTGAGAATTCACCCCTCCACTTT; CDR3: CSARTENSPLHF
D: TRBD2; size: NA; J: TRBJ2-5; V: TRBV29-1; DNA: TGCAGCGTTGTTGTAGCGGGGGCGAAGACCCAGTACTTC; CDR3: CSVVVAGAKTQYF
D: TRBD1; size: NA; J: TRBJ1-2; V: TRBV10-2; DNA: TGCGCCAGCAACGGACAGGGAGGCAACTATGGCTACACCTTC; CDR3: CASNGQGGNYGYTF
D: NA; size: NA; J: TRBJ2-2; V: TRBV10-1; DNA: TGCGCCAGCAGTGGTGCCTTGGACAGTATGAACACCGGGGAGCTGTTTTTT; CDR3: CASSGALDSMNTGELFF
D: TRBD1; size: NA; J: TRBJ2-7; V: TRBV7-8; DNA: TGTGCCAGCAGCTTAGCGGTTAGGGGGACAGCATCCCCAGGCGAGCAGTACTTC; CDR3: CASSLAVRGTASPGEQYF
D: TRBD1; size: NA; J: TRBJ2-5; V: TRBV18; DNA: TGTGCCAGCTCACCAGGGACAGGAAGCAGAGAGACCCAGTACTTC; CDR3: CASSPGTGSRETQYF
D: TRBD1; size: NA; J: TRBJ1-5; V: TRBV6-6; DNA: TGTGCCAGCAGCTCCGGGACAGCTCGCAATCAGCCCCAGCATTTT; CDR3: CASSSGTARNQPQHF
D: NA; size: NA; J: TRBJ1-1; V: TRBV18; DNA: TGTGCCAGCTCACAACAGGGCACGACTGAAGCTTTCTTT; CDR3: CASSQQGTTEAFF
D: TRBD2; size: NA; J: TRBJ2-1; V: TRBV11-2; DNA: TGTGCCAGCAGCTTAGCCGGGACTAGCGGGGGGGCCATTGAGCAGTTCTTC; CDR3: CASSLAGTSGGAIEQFF